These T cell receptor beta chains were read from a single sample in a study of CD8 T cells in Susac syndrome. TCRdb ran MiXCR on the immunoSEQ multiplex PCR reads and lists one entry per CDR3 protein. The repertoire holds approximately 120,000 distinct CDR3 sequences, with around 94% as singletons. Sequencing was carried out using CD4+ T cells from PBMCs. These receptors were obtained from a human donor in good health. Each CDR3 is given without its conserved first and last residue.

J,V,CDR3
TRBJ2-3,TRBV5-6,ASSSGLAASTDTQY
TRBJ2-5,TRBV3-1,ASNLQGGQETQY
TRBJ2-5,TRBV10-3,AISERRVGETQY
TRBJ2-7,TRBV6-1,ASTVQQSYEQY
TRBJ1-1,TRBV7-9,ASSDRGKRNTEAF
TRBJ2-1,TRBV20-1,SARDLGARGYNEQF
TRBJ2-1,TRBV29-1,SVASGSSYNEQF
TRBJ1-1,TRBV4-1,ASSQVLGSEAF
TRBJ2-2,TRBV29-1,SVAGTLNTGELF
TRBJ2-5,TRBV15,ATSRDPGQQETQY
TRBJ1-1,TRBV5-1,ASSARGENTEAF
TRBJ2-6,TRBV6-1,ASSATATSSGANVLT
TRBJ2-3,TRBV20-1,SASSASSTDTQY
TRBJ2-7,TRBV30,AWTWWDSSYEQY
TRBJ2-3,TRBV9,ASSAGRIAASTDTQY
TRBJ1-5,TRBV7-2,ASSPGLYNQPQH
TRBJ2-3,TRBV6-2/TRBV6-3,ASSPVRNTDTQY
TRBJ2-2,TRBV28,ASFSGGYTGELF
TRBJ2-7,TRBV7-2,ASSSSSGKYEQY
TRBJ2-1,TRBV6-2/TRBV6-3,ASSYSGAGTYNEQF